The T cell receptor beta chain under discussion was sequenced for a study of long-term antiretroviral therapy in people with HIV. Germline V gene data show CDR1 as SNHLY and CDR2 as FYNNEI. This CDR3 has 15 residues. Trimming left V 8 bases short and J 4 bases short, with 20 bases between. immunoSEQ v3.0 was run at survey level. The repertoire was sequenced with immunoSEQ multiplex PCR; TCRdb's copy has only in-frame clones and lacks some. The repertoire holds some 16,000 clones, approximately 93% seen once, with under 15% in the top ten. This chain links TRBV2 with TRBJ1-1, with D perhaps TRBD1 (5 bases). This material consisted of unsorted PBMCs, taken 0.6 years after starting antiretroviral therapy. The receptor comes from a middle-aged woman with HIV. Here the CDR3 reads CASLGEDSRGTEAFF. In nucleotides, the CDR3 is TGTGCCAGCCTCGGGGAGGACTCGAGGGGCACTGAAGCTTTCTTT.